This T cell receptor beta chain was captured in a study of CD8+CD57+ T cells in acquired aplastic anemia. Study information: Average DNA yield from sorted CD4+ and CD8+ cells was approximately 3.2 ug. Study results and limitations: Overlap between patients and controls comprised 25 to 30 CD8+ CDR3 sequences.

Sequencing was done on patients that had shown CD8+CD57+ cell expansion by flow cytometry. No therapy had been given to the patients at the time of blood sampling. With respect to this clonotype: Its specificity is unknown.

Profiling of TCR beta VDJ combinations and CDR3 sequences used genomic DNA as template. TCRdb passed the reads through MiXCR, listing each CDR3 protein once. Of fewer than 85,000 distinct CDR3 sequences listed, 60% to 75% are singletons. Trimming took off 0 bases at V and 6 bases at J, with 8 bases between the two ends. The CDR3 spans 13 residues. Per germline, CDR1 KGHDR and CDR2 SFDVKD. This sequence originates from a human donor with aplastic anemia. The chain recombines TRBV24-1 with TRBJ2-7, with D maybe TRBD2 (6 bases). Specimen: sorted CD4+, CD8+, or CD8+CD57+ T cells (not recorded which) from PBMCs. The CDR3 is CATSDLSSGEQYF. CDR3 in DNA: TGTGCCACCAGTGATTTGAGTAGCGGCGAGCAGTACTTC.